This entry concerns a single TCR beta chain. The sample is drawn from a study of blood T cell repertoires in COVID-19. This CDR3 spans 14 amino acids. Trimming took off 2 bases at V and 0 bases at J, with 6 bases between the two ends. The germline gives CDR1 SGHDT, CDR2 YYEEEE. Some clones are missing from TCRdb's copy, which holds only in-frame ones; the method was immunoSEQ multiplex PCR. The sample holds 120,000 to 150,000 clones, about 87% seen once. Sequencing was done on a sample of peripheral blood. The genes are TRBV5-6 and TRBJ1-3, with no clear D. The receptor was derived from a woman between 45 and 60 years old with active or convalescent COVID-19. CDR3: CASSLQYSGNTIYF. The CDR3 DNA reads as TGTGCCAGCAGCTTACAGTACTCTGGAAACACCATATATTTT.